Listed here are 13 T cell receptor beta chains from one sample, sequenced in a study of immune evolution from preneoplasia to lung adenocarcinoma. Data came from immunoSEQ multiplex PCR; TCRdb stores just in-frame clones and leaves some out. The table lists some 5,000 clones, about 80% of them singletons. Sequenced input: FFPE lung adenocarcinoma in situ tissue. These receptor sequences come from a person between 60 and 79 years old with lung adenocarcinoma.

The chain carries TRBV7-2 and TRBJ1-1; D gene uncertain. V lost 4 bases to trimming and J lost 6 bases, with 9 bases between them. CDR3 length: 12 amino acids. CDR1 and CDR2 from the germline V gene are SGHTA and FQGNSA. As DNA, the CDR3 is TGTGCCAGCAGCTCCTGGGCACCTGAAGCTTTCTTT. Its translation: CASSSWAPEAFF.

V usage is TRBV18 and J usage is TRBJ1-6; 10 nucleotides agree with TRBD1. The CDR3 is 15 amino acids. V was clipped by 1 base and J by 10 bases; unmatched bases: 4. The germline CDR1 and CDR2 sequences are KGHSH and LQKENI. The CDR3 region has the DNA TGTGCCAGCTCACCACTAGGGACAGGGGAATCACCCCTCCACTTT. It yields the protein CASSPLGTGESPLHF.

This chain connects TRBV10-3 to TRBJ2-7, with a tentative D call TRBD2 (5 bases). The CDR3 contains 14 residues. In germline, CDR1 is ENHRY, CDR2 SYGVKD. The V end was cut by 7 bases, the J end by 0 bases, with 13 bases between. Here the CDR3 DNA reads TGTGCCATCAAGGAGGCCGGCAACTCCTACGAGCAGTACTTC. It specifies CAIKEAGNSYEQYF.

The J gene is TRBJ2-7, the V gene TRBV5-8, with D possibly being TRBD1 or TRBD2 (7 bases each). Trimming shortened V by 1 base and J by 2 bases, and 16 bases separated the two germline ends. The length of the CDR3 is 16 residues. The V gene's germline CDR1 is SGHTS and CDR2 YDEGEE. The DNA for the CDR3 is TGTGCCAGCAGCTTGTTCACAGGGGCGGGGGCCTACGAGCAGTACTTC. Amino acids: CASSLFTGAGAYEQYF.

This clone showed up just once. The chain links TRBV11-2 to TRBJ1-2, with TRBD1 matching 10 bases. The CDR3 runs 15 residues. Trimming cost V 4 bases and J 4 bases; bases outside gene matches: 6. Germline V lookup: CDR1 SGHAT, CDR2 FQNNGV. CDR3 in DNA: TGTGCCAGCAGCTCGCTGACAGGGGGCGCCTATGGCTACACCTTC. Its protein is CASSSLTGGAYGYTF.

This rearrangement joins TRBV5-5 to TRBJ2-3, with 8 bases that match TRBD2. The CDR3 totals 15 residues. The V and J ends lost 5 bases and 5 bases, in that order; junction bases with no gene match: 10. From germline, CDR1 is SGHKS and CDR2 YYEKEE (reference sequence). The CDR3, as DNA: TGTGCCAGCAGTCCCGGGACTAGAAGTGGAGATACGCAGTATTTT. Its translation is CASSPGTRSGDTQYF.

Sample share makes this clone medium-sized. The chain joins TRBV6-5 to TRBJ1-6; D perhaps matches TRBD1 (5 bases). There are 15 residues in the CDR3. The V and J ends lost 2 bases and 8 bases respectively, with 13 bases between them. Per the germline V gene, CDR1 is MNHEY and CDR2 is SVGAGI. The CDR3 loop is CASSYTSGTDSPLHF. The CDR3 bases are TGTGCCAGCAGTTACACCTCAGGGACCGATTCACCCCTCCACTTT.

This chain links TRBV10-3 with TRBJ1-1; D is ambiguous. CDR3 length: 14 residues. Germline-derived CDR1 and CDR2 are ENHRY and SYGVKD. V was pared by 3 bases and J by 0 bases, with 8 bases between. The CDR3 spells CAISDKYMNTEAFF. The CDR3 region has the DNA TGTGCCATCAGTGATAAGTACATGAACACTGAAGCTTTCTTT.

By its share, this clone is large. V usage is TRBV2 and J usage is TRBJ1-4, with 8 nucleotides matching TRBD1. V was clipped by 5 bases and J by 7 bases; unmatched bases: 9. Germline CDR1 is SNHLY and CDR2 is FYNNEI. The length of the CDR3 is 15 residues. The chain's CDR3 is CASSLGQGVGEKLFF. The CDR3 nucleotides read TGTGCCAGCAGTCTTGGACAGGGCGTGGGTGAAAAACTGTTTTTT.

In this sample, this clone turned up a few times. The rearrangement joins TRBV19 to TRBJ1-1; D might be TRBD1 (6 bases). V lost 4 bases and J lost 1, with 10 bases in between. Germline CDR1 reads LNHDA; CDR2 reads SQIVND (reference sequence). The CDR3 has 14 amino acids. CDR3 sequence (DNA): TGTGCCAGTAGTAGGGACACCCGGAACACTGAAGCTTTCTTT. Encoded protein: CASSRDTRNTEAFF.

This chain connects TRBV13 to TRBJ1-2; D unresolved. Germline CDR1 PRHDT, CDR2 FYEKMQ (reference sequence). This CDR3 has 13 residues. V dropped 3 bases and J dropped 4 bases, with 9 bases sitting between them. This chain's CDR3 is CASSLEDGYGYTF. The CDR3 coding sequence is TGTGCCAGCAGCTTGGAAGACGGCTATGGCTACACCTTC.

V and J are TRBV5-4 and TRBJ1-1; D not resolved. The CDR3 extends over 12 amino acids. Per the germline V gene, CDR1 is SGHNT and CDR2 is YYREEE (reference sequence). The V end was cut by 2 bases, the J end by 0 bases, with 2 bases between. CDR3 sequence reads: CASSFVNTEAFF. The CDR3 DNA sequence: TGTGCCAGCAGCTTCGTGAACACTGAAGCTTTCTTT.

CDR3 region: CAISDRQSVQPQHF. The CDR3 DNA follows: TGTGCCATCAGTGATCGGCAGTCAGTCCAGCCCCAGCATTTT. The gene calls are TRBV10-3 and TRBJ1-5; no reliable D call. This CDR3 comprises 14 residues. The V end lost 3 bases, the J end lost 7 bases, and 13 bases lay between the germline ends. Germline lookup yields CDR1 ENHRY and CDR2 SYGVKD.